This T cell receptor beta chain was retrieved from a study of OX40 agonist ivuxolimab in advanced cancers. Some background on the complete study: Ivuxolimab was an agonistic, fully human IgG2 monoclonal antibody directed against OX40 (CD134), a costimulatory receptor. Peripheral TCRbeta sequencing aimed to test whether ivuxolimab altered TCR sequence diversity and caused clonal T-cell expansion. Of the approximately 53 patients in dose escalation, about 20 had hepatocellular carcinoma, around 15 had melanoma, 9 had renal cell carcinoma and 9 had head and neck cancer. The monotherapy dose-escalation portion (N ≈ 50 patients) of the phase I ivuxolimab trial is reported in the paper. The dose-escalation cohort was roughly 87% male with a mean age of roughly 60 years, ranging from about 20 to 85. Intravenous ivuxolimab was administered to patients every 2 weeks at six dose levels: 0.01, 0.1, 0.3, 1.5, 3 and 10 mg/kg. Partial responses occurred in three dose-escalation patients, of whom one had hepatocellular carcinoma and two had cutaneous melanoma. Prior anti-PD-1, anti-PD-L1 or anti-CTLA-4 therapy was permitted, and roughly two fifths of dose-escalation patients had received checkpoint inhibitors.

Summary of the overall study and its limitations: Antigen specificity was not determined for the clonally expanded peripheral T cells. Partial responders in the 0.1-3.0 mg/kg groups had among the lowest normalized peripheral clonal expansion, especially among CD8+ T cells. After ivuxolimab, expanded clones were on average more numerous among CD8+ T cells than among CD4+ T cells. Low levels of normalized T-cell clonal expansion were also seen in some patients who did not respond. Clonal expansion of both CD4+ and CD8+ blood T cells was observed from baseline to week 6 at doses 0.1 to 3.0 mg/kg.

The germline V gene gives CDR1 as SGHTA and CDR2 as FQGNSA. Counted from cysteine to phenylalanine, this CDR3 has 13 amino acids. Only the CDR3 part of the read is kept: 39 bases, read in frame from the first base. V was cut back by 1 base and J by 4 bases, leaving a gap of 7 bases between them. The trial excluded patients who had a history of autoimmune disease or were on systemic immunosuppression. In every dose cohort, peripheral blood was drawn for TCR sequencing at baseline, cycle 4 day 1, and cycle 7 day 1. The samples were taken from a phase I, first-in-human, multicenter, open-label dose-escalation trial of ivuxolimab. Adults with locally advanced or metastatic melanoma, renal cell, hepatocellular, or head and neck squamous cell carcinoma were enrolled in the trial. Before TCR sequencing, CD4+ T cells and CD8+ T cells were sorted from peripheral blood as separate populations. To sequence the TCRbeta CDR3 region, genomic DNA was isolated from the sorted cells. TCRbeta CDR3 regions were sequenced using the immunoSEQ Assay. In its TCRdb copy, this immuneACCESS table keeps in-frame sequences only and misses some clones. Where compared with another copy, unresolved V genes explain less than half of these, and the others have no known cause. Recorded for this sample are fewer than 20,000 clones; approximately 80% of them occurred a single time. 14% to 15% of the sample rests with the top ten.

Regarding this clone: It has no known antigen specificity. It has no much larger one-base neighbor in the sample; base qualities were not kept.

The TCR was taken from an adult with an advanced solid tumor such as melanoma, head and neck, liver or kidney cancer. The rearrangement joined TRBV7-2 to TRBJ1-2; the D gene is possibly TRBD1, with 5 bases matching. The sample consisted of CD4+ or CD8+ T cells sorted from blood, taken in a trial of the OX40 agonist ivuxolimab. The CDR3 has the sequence CASSLDGAYGYTF. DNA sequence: TGTGCCAGCAGCTTAGATGGGGCCTATGGCTACACCTTC.